The clone carrying this T cell receptor beta chain was counted a few times. This entry belongs to a study of blood T cells in healthy people across ages. Unmatched junction bases numbered 8, after V lost 6 bases and J lost 5 bases. There are 15 residues in the CDR3. A sample-barcoded 5' primer and a J-beta primer mix were used in a second PCR of roughly 7 to 11 cycles. Each cDNA molecule was tagged by a template-switch adaptor that had 12 random nucleotides. One entry per CDR3 protein results from TCRdb running MiXCR on the 5' RACE reads. The sample carries over 1,500,000 distinct CDR3 sequences, roughly 43% recorded once.

Sequenced input: blood. This TCR came from a human donor in good health. The chain recombines TRBV12-3 or TRBV12-4 with TRBJ2-5, with TRBD2 matching over 11 bases. The CDR3 sequence is CASRPALAGVETQYF. The CDR3 DNA sequence: TGTGCCAGCAGACCGGCACTAGCGGGGGTGGAGACCCAGTACTTC.